This T cell receptor beta chain was obtained from a study of blood T cell repertoires in COVID-19 (dated by TCRdb to the early 2020s). Context from the whole study: Samples covering the acute and convalescent phases of COVID-19 were provided by collaborators in the United States, Italy and Spain. The samples were drawn from two sources: the first 160 participants of the ongoing ImmuneRACE study, and some 1,300 subjects contributed by 6 global collaborators. Where available, HLA class I and class II types were taken from metadata supplied by the sample provider and were not determined by assay-based typing. Subjects who had been exposed to COVID-19, were actively infected with it, or had recovered from it provided the deeply sampled blood TCRbeta repertoires that made up the dataset. The material from the prospective study consisted of cDNA or gDNA derived from T cells, B-cell-depleted T cells, or PBMCs. The repertoires were made available in a free public database intended to serve as a resource for research on the immune response to SARS-CoV-2. A de-identified subject ID, COVID-19 status, age in years and sex were almost always included in the sample metadata. Summary of the overall study and its limitations: Clinical and demographic metadata were provided uncurated, with the amount varying by source and participant.

About this clone itself: Its antigen remains undetermined. Base qualities are not recorded, but no much larger clone differs from it by a single base.

From the cysteine through the phenylalanine, the CDR3 covers 15 amino acids. Of all the DNA, just the CDR3 is kept, 45 bases in frame from base 1. The germline V gene provides CDR1 SGHNT and CDR2 YENEEA. Trimming costs V 1 base and J 0 bases, and their ends lie 10 bases apart. Participants in the prospective study were aged roughly 18 to 100 years, lived in 20 to 25 United States geographic areas, and enrolled through a virtual design. Cohort assignment in the prospective study relied on participant-reported clinical history from a screening survey and a study questionnaire. In the prospective study, whole blood, serum and a nasopharyngeal or oropharyngeal swab were collected from each participant by mobile phlebotomists. Participants in the prospective study had the option to provide additional blood draws and questionnaires over a roughly 2-month period. Before DNA extraction, prospective study blood samples were shipped either frozen or at room temperature.

The immunoSEQ Assay, a bias-controlled multiplex PCR, was used to amplify TCRbeta CDR3 regions from genomic DNA. The original pipeline was this. Nucleated cell counts per sample were estimated from amplification of reference gene primers within the assay. Sequence reads were collapsed and filtered to measure the absolute abundance of every unique TCRbeta CDR3 rearrangement. Productive Simpson clonality was computed per sample as the square root of Simpson's diversity index over productive rearrangements. The clones in this table, taken by TCRdb from immuneACCESS, are in-frame only. Not every clone is retained; where verified, under half of the shortfall comes from an unresolved V gene, and the cause of the rest is unknown. For V, J and clone size, that table is used; D and trimming come from the DNA. For this sample there are approximately 220,000 clones; 86% appear just once. 3% to 4.5% of the sample is in the top ten clones.

Sequenced: PBMCs or T cells enriched from blood (not recorded which). The sequence derives from a woman aged 40 to 50 with acute COVID-19. The sequence links TRBV11-3 to TRBJ2-7; TRBD2 might be the D gene, on 6 matching bases. The CDR3: CASSLAGDGSYEQYF. The base sequence is TGTGCCAGCAGCTTAGCGGGGGACGGCTCCTACGAGCAGTACTTC. The full variable domain, completed from the reference TRBV11-3 and TRBJ2-7 proteins outside the CDR3, reads EAGVVQSPRYKIIEKKQPVAFWCNPISGHNTLYWYLQNLGQGPELLIRYENEEAVDDSQLPKDRFSAERLKGVDSTLKIQPAELGDSAVYLCASSLAGDGSYEQYFGPGTRLTVT.